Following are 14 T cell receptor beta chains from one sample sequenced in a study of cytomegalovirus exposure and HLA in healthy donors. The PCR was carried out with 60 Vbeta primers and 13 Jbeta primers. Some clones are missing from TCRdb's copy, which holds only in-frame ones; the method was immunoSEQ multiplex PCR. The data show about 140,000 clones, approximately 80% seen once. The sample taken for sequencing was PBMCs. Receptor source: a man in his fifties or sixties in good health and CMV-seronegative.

DNA for the CDR3: TGTGCCAGCAGCAGAAGACAGGCGCTTGGGGAGACCCAGTACTTC. This encodes CASSRRQALGETQYF. The chain is built from TRBV5-4 and TRBJ2-5, with D possibly being TRBD1 (6 bases). This CDR3 spans 15 amino acids. Germline V gene data show CDR1 as SGHNT and CDR2 as YYREEE (reference sequence). Trimming left V 4 bases short and J 5 bases short, with 18 bases between.

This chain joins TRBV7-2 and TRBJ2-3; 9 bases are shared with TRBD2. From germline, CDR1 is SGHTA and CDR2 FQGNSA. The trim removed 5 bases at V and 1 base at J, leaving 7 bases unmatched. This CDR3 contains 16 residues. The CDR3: CASSKQASGGTDTQYF. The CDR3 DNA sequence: TGTGCCAGCAGCAAACAAGCTAGCGGGGGCACAGATACGCAGTATTTT.

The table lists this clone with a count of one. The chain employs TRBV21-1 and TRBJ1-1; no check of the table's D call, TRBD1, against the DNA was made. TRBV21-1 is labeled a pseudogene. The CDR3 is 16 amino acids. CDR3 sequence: CASSKMEQGRGTEAFF. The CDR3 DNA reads TGTGCCAGCAGCAAAATGGAACAGGGGCGCGGCACTGAAGCTTTCTTT.

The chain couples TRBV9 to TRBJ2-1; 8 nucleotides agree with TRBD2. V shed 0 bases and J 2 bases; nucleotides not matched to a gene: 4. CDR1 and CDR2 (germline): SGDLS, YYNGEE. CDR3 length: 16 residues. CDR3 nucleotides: TGTGCCAGCAGCGTAGTAAGCGGGGGCACCTACAATGAGCAGTTCTTC. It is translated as CASSVVSGGTYNEQFF.

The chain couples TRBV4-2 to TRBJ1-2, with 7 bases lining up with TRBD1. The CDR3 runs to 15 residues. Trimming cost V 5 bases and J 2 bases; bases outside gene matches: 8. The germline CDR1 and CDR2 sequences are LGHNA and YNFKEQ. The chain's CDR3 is CASSLRGQTNYGYTF. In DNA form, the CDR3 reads TGTGCCAGCAGCTTGAGGGGACAGACCAACTATGGCTACACCTTC.

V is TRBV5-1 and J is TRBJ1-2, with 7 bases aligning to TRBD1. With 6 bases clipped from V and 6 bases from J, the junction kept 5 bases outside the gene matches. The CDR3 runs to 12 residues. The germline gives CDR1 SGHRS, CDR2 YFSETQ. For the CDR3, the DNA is TGCGCCAGCAAATATGACAGGGATGGCTACACCTTC. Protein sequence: CASKYDRDGYTF.

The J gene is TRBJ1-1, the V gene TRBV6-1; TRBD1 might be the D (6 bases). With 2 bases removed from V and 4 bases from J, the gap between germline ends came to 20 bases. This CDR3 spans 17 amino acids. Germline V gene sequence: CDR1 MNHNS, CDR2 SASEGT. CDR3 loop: CASSEWAWGGGGTEAFF. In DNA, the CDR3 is TGTGCCAGCAGTGAATGGGCATGGGGGGGCGGGGGCACTGAAGCTTTCTTT.

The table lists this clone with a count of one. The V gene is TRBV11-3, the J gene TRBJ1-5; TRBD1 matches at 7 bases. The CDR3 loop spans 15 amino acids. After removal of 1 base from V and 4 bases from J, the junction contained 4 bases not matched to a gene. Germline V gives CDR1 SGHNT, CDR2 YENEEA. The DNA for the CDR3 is TGTGCCAGCAGCTTAGCAGGGGGAAAGAATCAGCCCCAGCATTTT. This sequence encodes CASSLAGGKNQPQHF.

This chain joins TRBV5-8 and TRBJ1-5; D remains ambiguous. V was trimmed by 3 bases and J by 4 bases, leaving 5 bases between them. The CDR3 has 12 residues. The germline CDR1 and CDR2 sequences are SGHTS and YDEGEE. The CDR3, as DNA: TGTGCCAGCAGCTCCCGGAATCAGCCCCAGCATTTT. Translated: CASSSRNQPQHF.

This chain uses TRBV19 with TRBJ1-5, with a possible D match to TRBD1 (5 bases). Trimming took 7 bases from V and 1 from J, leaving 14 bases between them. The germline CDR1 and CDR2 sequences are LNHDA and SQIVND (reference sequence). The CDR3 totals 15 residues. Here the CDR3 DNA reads TGTGCCAGTATTAACTGGGGGGGAAGCAATCAGCCCCAGCATTTT. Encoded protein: CASINWGGSNQPQHF.

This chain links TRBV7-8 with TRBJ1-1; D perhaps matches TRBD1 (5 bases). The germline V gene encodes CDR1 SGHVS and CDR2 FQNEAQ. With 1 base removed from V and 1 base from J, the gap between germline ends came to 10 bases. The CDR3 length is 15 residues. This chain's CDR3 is CASSLDGHSNTEAFF. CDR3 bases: TGTGCCAGCAGCTTAGACGGACACTCGAACACTGAAGCTTTCTTT.

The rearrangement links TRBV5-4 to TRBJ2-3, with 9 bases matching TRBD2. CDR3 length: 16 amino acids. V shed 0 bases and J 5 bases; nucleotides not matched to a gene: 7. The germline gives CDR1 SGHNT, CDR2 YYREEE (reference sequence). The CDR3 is CASSLALAGGVDTQYF. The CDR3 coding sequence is TGTGCCAGCAGCTTGGCACTAGCGGGTGGGGTAGATACGCAGTATTTT.

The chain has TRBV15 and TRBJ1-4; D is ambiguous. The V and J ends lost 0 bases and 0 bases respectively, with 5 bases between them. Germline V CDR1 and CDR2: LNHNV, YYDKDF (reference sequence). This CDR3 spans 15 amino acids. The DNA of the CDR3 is TGTGCCACCAGCAGAGAACTCGCAACTAATGAAAAACTGTTTTTT. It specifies CATSRELATNEKLFF.

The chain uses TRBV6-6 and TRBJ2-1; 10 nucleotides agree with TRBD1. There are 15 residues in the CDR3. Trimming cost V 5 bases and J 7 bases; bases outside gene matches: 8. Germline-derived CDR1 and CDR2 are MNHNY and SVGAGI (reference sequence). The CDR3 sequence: CASSAPGQGNNEQFF. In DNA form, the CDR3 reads TGTGCCAGCAGTGCACCGGGACAGGGGAATAATGAGCAGTTCTTC.